This T cell receptor beta chain was identified in a study of T cell responses to AZD1222 COVID-19 vaccine. About this clone itself: Its antigen is not known.

Overall study findings and caveats: Baseline seropositivity occurred in only six AZD1222 recipients. Repertoire sampling occurred only after the peak T cell response.

From germline, CDR1 is SGHRS and CDR2 YFSETQ. The CDR3 loop spans 15 amino acids. V dropped 2 bases and J dropped 0 bases, with 8 bases sitting between them. Second doses that came at about 4 or about 12 weeks were put together. Clones were read by immunoSEQ multiplex PCR, and TCRdb kept only the in-frame ones, dropping some. Among 75,000 or so clones listed, more than 85% were seen once. This sample comprised peripheral blood, obtained 28 days after the second AZD1222 dose. The sequence came from an adult who received the AZD1222 COVID-19 vaccine. The chain is built from TRBV5-1 and TRBJ2-2; D is undetermined. In DNA form, the CDR3 reads TGCGCCAGCAGCTTTAACGGCGCGAACACCGGGGAGCTGTTTTTT. Translation: CASSFNGANTGELFF.